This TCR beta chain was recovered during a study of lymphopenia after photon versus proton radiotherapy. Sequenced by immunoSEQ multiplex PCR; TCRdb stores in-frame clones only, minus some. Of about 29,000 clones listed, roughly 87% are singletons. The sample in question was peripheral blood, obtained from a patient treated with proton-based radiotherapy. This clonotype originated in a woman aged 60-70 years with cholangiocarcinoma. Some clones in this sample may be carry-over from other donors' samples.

Here the CDR3 reads CSVDPGSRSEQFF. As DNA, the CDR3 is TGCAGCGTTGACCCTGGGAGCAGGAGTGAGCAGTTCTTC. The chain employs TRBV29-1 and TRBJ2-1, with D tentatively TRBD2 (5 bases). The V gene's germline CDR1 is SQVTM and CDR2 ANQGSEA. The CDR3 is 13 residues long. Between the trimmed V and J ends, which lost 3 bases and 9 bases, there was a span of 15 bases.